This T cell receptor (beta chain) was identified in a study of T cells in Graves' hyperthyroidism and ophthalmopathy. The CDR3 regions of TCR beta were amplified from RNA transcripts. HTBI primers were used for first-round RT-PCR of the TCR CDR3. Each CDR3 protein is one row after TCRdb ran MiXCR on the multiplex PCR reads. This repertoire shows around 480,000 distinct CDR3 sequences, roughly 14% found once; its top ten account for around a sixth. This clonotype was detected ten times or more. The CDR3 is 14 residues long. The V gene lost 3 bases and the J gene lost 9 bases, with 12 bases spanning the gap.

Sequenced input: blood. The V gene is TRBV12-3 or TRBV12-4, the J gene TRBJ1-6, with D maybe TRBD1 (6 bases). This TCR was recovered from a woman in her late teens or twenties with Graves' hyperthyroidism. The CDR3 region has the DNA TGTGCCAGCAGTTTCGGCAGGGGATTTTCACCCCTCCACTTT. Its translation: CASSFGRGFSPLHF.